The sample holds many counts of the clone carrying this T cell receptor beta chain. This entry comes from a study of T-cell reconstitution after alpha-beta-depleted transplantation in children. Using unique molecular identifiers, the investigators prepared the TCRbeta library. TCRdb fed the PCR reads into MiXCR, producing one record per CDR3 protein. The data hold 150,000 to 200,000 distinct CDR3 sequences, with roughly 7.5% observed a single time. This CDR3 region has 17 residues. The trim removed 7 bases at V and 4 bases at J, leaving 18 bases unmatched. CDR1 and CDR2 from the germline V gene are MNHNS and SASEGT.

The J gene is TRBJ2-7, the V gene TRBV6-1, with 8 bases lining up with TRBD2. The receptor comes from a human donor who donated a stem cell graft to a child with Wiskott-Aldrich syndrome. The sequencing here drew on PBMCs from the stem cell graft donor, taken from the stem cell graft. The CDR3 loop is CASNAPRGGIVSYEQYF. As DNA, the CDR3 is TGTGCCAGCAATGCCCCTCGGGGGGGCATCGTCTCGTACGAGCAGTACTTC.